The 22 T cell receptor beta chains presented below share a single source sample, sequenced in a study of prognosis after radiotherapy for stage I lung cancer. Genomic DNA served as the source from which two-round multiplex PCR generated TCR beta CDR3 amplicons. First-round PCR employed TRBV- and TRBJ-specific primers for each gene. TCRdb reprocessed the multiplex PCR reads with MiXCR, giving one entry per CDR3 protein. This sample yields 30,000 to 35,000 distinct CDR3 sequences, of which 40% to 60% are seen a single time; more than 15% belongs to the top ten. Sequencing used PBMCs, obtained before or after stereotactic body radiation therapy (not recorded which). These receptor sequences come from a donor of 50 years or more with non-small cell lung cancer.

This clonotype was observed many times. The rearrangement joins TRBV2 to TRBJ1-3; tentatively, D is TRBD1 (6 bases). Per germline, CDR1 SNHLY and CDR2 FYNNEI. CDR3 length: 16 residues. V dropped 6 bases and J dropped 4 bases, with 19 bases sitting between them. CDR3 amino acids: CASSVGGAWAGNTIYF. The CDR3 nucleotides read TGTGCCAGCAGCGTAGGGGGAGCCTGGGCAGGAAACACCATATATTTT.

The chain links TRBV7-9 to TRBJ2-7; D gene unclear. Looked up from germline, CDR1 is SEHNR and CDR2 is FQNEAQ (reference sequence). The V gene lost 5 bases and the J gene lost 2 bases, with 16 bases spanning the gap. CDR3 size: 15 residues. The CDR3 sequence is CASSPRTVGTYEQYF. The CDR3 nucleotides read TGTGCCAGCAGCCCCCGGACCGTCGGAACCTACGAGCAGTACTTC.

This clonotype was detected once. The rearrangement uses TRBV4-2 and TRBJ2-2; D remains ambiguous. This CDR3 spans 14 amino acids. Germline V gene data show CDR1 as LGHNA and CDR2 as YNFKEQ. The V end lost 0 bases, the J end lost 2 bases, and 4 bases lay between the germline ends. CDR3 DNA: TGTGCCAGCAGCCAAGAAGGAAACACCGGGGAGCTGTTTTTT. As protein: CASSQEGNTGELFF.

This chain joins TRBV5-1 and TRBJ2-7; TRBD1 is a possible D gene (8 bases). CDR1 is SGHRS and CDR2 is YFSETQ in the germline V gene. Trimming pared 4 bases from V and 4 bases from J, leaving 18 bases between. CDR3 length: 15 amino acids. In DNA, the CDR3 is TGCGCCAGCAGCCCGGGGGGCCAGGGGGCTTACGAGCAGTACTTC. Translating it yields CASSPGGQGAYEQYF.

This clonotype has ten or more counts. V is TRBV7-2 and J is TRBJ2-3; TRBD2 is a possible D gene (5 bases). CDR1 SGHTA and CDR2 FQGNSA come from the germline V gene. With 4 bases removed from V and 3 bases from J, the gap between germline ends came to 11 bases. The CDR3 has 14 residues. The DNA for the CDR3 is TGTGCCAGCAGCTGGCGGCGAGGGACAGATACGCAGTATTTT. It is translated as CASSWRRGTDTQYF.

V is TRBV5-1 and J is TRBJ2-7; 10 nucleotides line up with TRBD1. CDR1 and CDR2 from the germline V gene are SGHRS and YFSETQ. The CDR3 has 12 residues. V dropped 7 bases and J dropped 5; count of bases not matched to a gene: 3. The CDR3 nucleotides are TGCGCCAGCCGGGGACAGGGGCACGAGCAGTACTTC. Its translation is CASRGQGHEQYF.

This chain connects TRBV11-2 to TRBJ1-5; D is perhaps TRBD1 (6 bases). CDR3 length: 14 residues. V lost 3 bases to trimming and J lost 6 bases, with 12 bases between them. The germline CDR1 and CDR2 sequences are SGHAT and FQNNGV. The CDR3 bases are TGTGCCAGCAGCTTGTTGGGGGCGGGTCAGCCCCAGCATTTT. Protein product: CASSLLGAGQPQHF.

As to this clonotype: A much larger clone lies one base from this, so it may be a read error. The chain uses TRBV5-4 and TRBJ2-7; TRBD2 is a possible D gene (6 bases). Trimming shortened V by 2 bases and J by 7 bases, and 13 bases separated the two germline ends. The CDR3 consists of 13 residues. The germline CDR1 and CDR2 sequences are SGHNT and YYREEE (reference sequence). In DNA, the CDR3 is TGTGCCAGCAGCTTAACGGGAGTGGGTGAGCAGTACTTC. Protein: CASSLTGVGEQYF.

This clonotype was detected many times. The J gene is TRBJ2-7, the V gene TRBV5-6; D ambiguous. V lost 2 bases and J 6 bases, leaving 6 bases between the germline ends. Germline V gene sequence: CDR1 SGHDT, CDR2 YYEEEE. The CDR3 is 11 residues long. The CDR3 sequence: CASSFAAEQYF. DNA of the CDR3: TGTGCCAGCAGCTTCGCTGCCGAGCAGTACTTC.

This clonotype was seen at least ten times. The chain has TRBV28 and TRBJ2-6; D is unclear. Germline V gives CDR1 MDHEN, CDR2 SYDVKM. V was trimmed by 7 bases and J by 3 bases, leaving 7 bases between them. The CDR3 extends over 13 amino acids. CDR3 DNA: TGTGCCAGCACGTACAGTGGGGCCAACGTCCTGACTTTC. Amino acid sequence: CASTYSGANVLTF.

This clonotype was found many times. This chain joins TRBV6-4 and TRBJ2-3, with TRBD2 matching over 7 bases. V lost 0 bases, J lost 0 bases, and 3 bases stayed unmatched. The CDR3 has 16 amino acids. Germline-derived CDR1 and CDR2 are MRHNA and SNTAGT. CDR3 residues: CASSDSGGGSTDTQYF. In nucleotides, the CDR3 is TGTGCCAGCAGTGACTCCGGCGGGGGAAGCACAGATACGCAGTATTTT.

Details on this clonotype: A much more abundant neighbour one base away suggests this may be a read error. J is TRBJ2-7 and V is TRBV6-2 or TRBV6-3; D may be TRBD1 or TRBD2 (5 bases each). CDR1 MNHEY and CDR2 SVGEGT come from the germline V gene. CDR3 length: 15 amino acids. The CDR3 sequence: CSSRAAGARPYEQYF. CDR3 coding DNA: TGTTCCAGCAGAGCAGCCGGGGCTCGACCCTACGAGCAGTACTTC.

The sample holds many counts of this clonotype. The chain uses TRBV20-1 and TRBJ2-7; D perhaps matches TRBD2 (5 bases). V was clipped by 6 bases and J by 0 bases, with 12 bases between them. This CDR3 has 13 residues. The germline gives CDR1 DFQATT, CDR2 SNEGSKA (reference sequence). This chain's CDR3 is CSAIRDSSYEQYF. The CDR3 DNA sequence: TGCAGTGCGATACGGGATAGCTCCTACGAGCAGTACTTC.

This clonotype was seen at least ten times. The rearrangement joins TRBV3-1 to TRBJ2-1; 8 positions agree with TRBD2. CDR1 and CDR2 (germline): LGHDT, YNNKEL (reference sequence). V gave up 5 bases and J gave up 6 bases; unmatched junction bases: 3. The length of the CDR3 is 13 residues. The CDR3 DNA follows: TGTGCCAGCAGCGGGGCGGGAGGCAATGAGCAGTTCTTC. It specifies CASSGAGGNEQFF.

This chain links TRBV13 with TRBJ2-5; no firm D call. Trimming stripped 3 bases from V and 4 bases from J, with 15 bases between. CDR3 length: 15 residues. CDR1 and CDR2 from the germline V gene are PRHDT and FYEKMQ (reference sequence). CDR3 region: CASSFGRARGETQYF. In DNA form, the CDR3 reads TGTGCCAGCAGCTTCGGGCGCGCTAGAGGAGAGACCCAGTACTTC. Full variable domain (rest looked up from reference TRBV13 and TRBJ2-5): AAGVIQSPRHLIKEKRETATLKCYPIPRHDTVYWYQQGPGQDPQFLISFYEKMQSDKGSIPDRFSAQQFSDYHSELNMSSLELGDSALYFCASSFGRARGETQYFGPGTRLLVL.

By share, this clonotype counts as medium-sized. This rearrangement joins TRBV11-2 to TRBJ2-1, with D perhaps TRBD2 (6 bases). The CDR3 has 15 residues. Looked up from germline, CDR1 is SGHAT and CDR2 is FQNNGV. V gave up 5 bases and J gave up 4 bases, with 15 bases separating them. The CDR3 loop reads CASSAAGTTYNEQFF. The DNA of the CDR3 is TGTGCCAGCAGCGCTGCGGGGACCACATACAATGAGCAGTTCTTC. Combining the CDR3 with reference TRBV11-2 and TRBJ2-1 gives the whole variable domain EAGVAQSPRYKIIEKRQSVAFWCNPISGHATLYWYQQILGQGPKLLIQFQNNGVVDDSQLPKDRFSAERLKGVDSTLKIQPAKLEDSAVYLCASSAAGTTYNEQFFGPGTRLTVL.

Worth noting for this clonotype: At one end the junction does not follow the germline gene, possibly because of a read error. The chain is built from TRBV7-2 and TRBJ2-3; the D gene is possibly TRBD2 (6 bases). This CDR3 is built from 15 residues. The germline V gene has CDR1 SGHTA and CDR2 FQGNSA. In DNA, the CDR3 is TGTGCCAGCAGCTCGGACTACCTTAGCACATATACGCAGTATTTT. It codes for CASSSDYLSTYTQYF.

The gene calls are TRBV20-1 and TRBJ1-2; the match to TRBD1 covers 10 bases. CDR3 length equals 14 residues. Germline V gene data show CDR1 as DFQATT and CDR2 as SNEGSKA (reference sequence). V was clipped by 8 bases and J by 6 bases; unmatched bases: 12. DNA of the CDR3: TGCAGTTCCCCCGACAGGGGGCGTTCCAATGGCTACACCTTC. Translation: CSSPDRGRSNGYTF.

This clonotype was found many times. This chain joins TRBV2 and TRBJ2-4; possibly TRBD1 or TRBD2 for D (5 bases each). The CDR3 length is 14 residues. Deletions cut 3 bases from V and 8 bases from J, with 14 bases between. Germline lookup yields CDR1 SNHLY and CDR2 FYNNEI. CDR3 bases: TGTGCCAGCAGTGACGAGGGAAGGGGAGACATTCAGTACTTC. Amino acid sequence: CASSDEGRGDIQYF.

This clonotype was detected a few times. A much larger clonotype is one base distant, so this may be a read error. The V call is TRBV6-2 or TRBV6-3, the J call TRBJ1-5, with TRBD1 identical over 8 bases. Germline trimming cut 6 bases from V and 6 bases from J; bases unmatched to any gene: 4. The CDR3 has 13 amino acids. CDR1 is MNHEY, CDR2 SVGEGT, per germline. The DNA of the CDR3 is TGTGCCAGCAGCCCGACAGGGGCTCAGCCCCAGCATTTT. Residues: CASSPTGAQPQHF.

This clonotype was observed at least ten times. This rearrangement joins TRBV7-3 to TRBJ2-1; 8 bases map to TRBD2. The germline CDR1 and CDR2 sequences are SGHTA and FQGTGA. The CDR3 sequence is 15 residues long. V lost 4 bases to trimming and J lost 7 bases; unmatched junction nucleotides: 9. CDR3 sequence reads: CASSSSGTRGNEQFF. CDR3 DNA: TGTGCCAGCAGCTCCTCCGGGACTAGAGGGAATGAGCAGTTCTTC. The full variable domain, rest sourced from reference TRBV7-3 and TRBJ2-1, is GAGVSQTPSNKVTEKGKYVELRCDPISGHTALYWYRQSLGQGPEFLIYFQGTGAADDSGLPNDRFFAVRPEGSVSTLKIQRTERGDSAVYLCASSSSGTRGNEQFFGPGTRLTVL.

A remark on this clonotype: At one end, the junction sequence differs from germline, possibly due to a read error. This chain joins TRBV11-2 and TRBJ2-3; either TRBD1 or TRBD2 may supply D (5 bases each). Germline V gives CDR1 SGHAT, CDR2 FQNNGV. The CDR3 covers 16 residues. DNA of the CDR3: TGTGCCAACAGCTTAGGGGTGCATTCTAGCAAAGATACGCAGTATTTT. Its protein is CANSLGVHSSKDTQYF.